This paragraph covers one TCR beta chain sequence. Sequencing used immunoSEQ multiplex PCR; TCRdb keeps in-frame clones, though not all of them. The repertoire holds 300,000 to 500,000 clones, 70% to 90% seen once, with 3% to 4.5% in the top ten. Germline V gene sequence: CDR1 ENHRY, CDR2 SYGVKD. Losses at the gene ends were 6 bases for V and 0 bases for J; bases not matched to a gene: 4. CDR3 size: 15 residues. The data are from a study of Ad26.COV2.S vaccination and SARS-CoV-2 variants. The wider study: Intramuscular Ad26.COV2.S doses were given once or twice, 56 days apart.

Treatment denoted: about 20 received Ad26.COV2.S at low or high dose, single or two shots; a few received placebo; per-sample allocation not given. All samples were drawn on day 63, counting from the first vaccine or placebo injection. The sequencing here drew on peripheral blood, taken in a trial of Ad26.COV2.S vaccine versus placebo. This TCR was sampled from a person aged 18-65 years who received the Ad26.COV2.S COVID-19 vaccine or a placebo. The chain couples TRBV10-3 to TRBJ2-7; 11 positions match TRBD2. CDR3 amino acids: CAISTLAGGSYEQYF. The CDR3 DNA is TGTGCCATCAGCACCCTAGCGGGGGGCTCCTACGAGCAGTACTTC.